Sequencing of this T cell receptor beta chain was carried out in a study of blood T cell repertoires in COVID-19 (dated by TCRdb to between 2020 and 2021). Describing the broader study: Collaborator samples came from the United States, Italy and Spain and covered acute and convalescent phases of COVID-19. The material from the prospective study consisted of cDNA or gDNA derived from T cells, B-cell-depleted T cells, or PBMCs. Subjects who had been exposed to COVID-19, were actively infected with it, or had recovered from it provided the deeply sampled blood TCRbeta repertoires that made up the dataset. The repertoires were released in a freely available public database intended as a resource for research on the immune response to SARS-CoV-2. Samples were obtained from the ongoing ImmuneRACE study (first 160 participants) and from about 1,300 subjects provided by 6 global collaborators. Sample metadata almost always included a de-identified subject ID, COVID-19 status, age in years and sex. Where available, HLA class I and class II types were obtained from metadata supplied by the sample provider rather than from assay-based typing.

The V end loses 0 bases and the J end loses 6 bases, and a stretch of 14 bases separates them. The germline V gene encodes CDR1 LGHNA and CDR2 YNFKEQ. From the cysteine through the phenylalanine, the CDR3 covers 15 amino acids. CDR3 DNA is the only sequence kept; it has 45 bases, read in frame from the first base. Summary of the overall study and its limitations: How much clinical and demographic metadata was included differed by source and by participant, and the metadata was provided uncurated.

The immunoSEQ Assay, a bias-controlled multiplex PCR, was used to amplify TCRbeta CDR3 regions from genomic DNA. The source study handled its data this way. Nucleated cell counts per sample were estimated from amplification of reference gene primers within the assay. Sequence reads were collapsed and filtered to measure the absolute abundance of every unique TCRbeta CDR3 rearrangement. For each sample, productive Simpson clonality was calculated as the square root of Simpson's diversity index over productive rearrangements. Not all clones reach the TCRdb copy of this immuneACCESS table, which keeps in-frame sequences only. Checked studies attribute under half of the gap to unresolved V genes and leave the rest unexplained. V and J calls and clone size are those listed in that table; D and trimming were worked out from the DNA. The sample profile shows 350,000 or so clones; roughly 90% of them were found once. The top ten clonotypes cover under 20% of the sample.

Participants in the prospective study were aged roughly 18 to 100 years, lived in under 30 United States geographic areas, and enrolled through a virtual design. In the prospective study, cohorts were assigned on the basis of participant-reported clinical history obtained from a screening survey and a study questionnaire. For ImmuneRACE Cohort 3, a participant was defined as recovered based on two consecutive negative NP/OP PCR tests, clearance by a healthcare professional, or resolution of symptoms. In the prospective study, whole blood, serum and a nasopharyngeal or oropharyngeal swab were collected from each participant by mobile phlebotomists. Participants in the prospective study had the option to provide additional blood draws and questionnaires over an approximately two-month period. Blood samples from the prospective study were shipped frozen or at room temperature prior to DNA extraction.

Regarding this clone: The clone's antigen remains unknown. Base qualities are not provided; no much larger clone lies one nucleotide away.

This chain is built from TRBV4-2 and TRBJ1-2; TRBD1 is a weak D gene call, 6 bases matching. The sequencing sample was made of PBMCs or T cells enriched from blood (not recorded which). The TCR originated in a woman aged 30 to 39 who had recovered from COVID-19. The nucleotide sequence reads as follows: TGTGCCAGCAGCCAAGAAGCGCTCAGGGGACATGGCTACACCTTC. Translated, it gives CASSQEALRGHGYTF.